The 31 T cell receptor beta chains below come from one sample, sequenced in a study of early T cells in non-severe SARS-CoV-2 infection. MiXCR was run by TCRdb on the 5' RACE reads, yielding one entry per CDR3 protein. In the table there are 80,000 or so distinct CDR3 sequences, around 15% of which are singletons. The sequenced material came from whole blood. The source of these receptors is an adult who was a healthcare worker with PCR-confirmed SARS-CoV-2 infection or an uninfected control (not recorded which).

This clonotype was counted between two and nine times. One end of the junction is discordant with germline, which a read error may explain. CDR3 protein: CASRPGTNTGELFF. DNA of the CDR3: TGTGCTAGCAGGCCCGGGACGAACACCGGGGAGCTGTTTTTT. The rearrangement uses TRBV7-7 and TRBJ2-2; tentatively, D is TRBD2 (5 bases). The CDR3 is made up of 14 amino acids. Germline V gene lookup returns CDR1 SSHAT and CDR2 FNYEAQ (reference sequence).

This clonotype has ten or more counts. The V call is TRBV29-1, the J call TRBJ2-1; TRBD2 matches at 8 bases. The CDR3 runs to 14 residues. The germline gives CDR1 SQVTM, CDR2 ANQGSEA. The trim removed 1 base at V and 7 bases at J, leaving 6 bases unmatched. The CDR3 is CSVEGRLAPNEQFF. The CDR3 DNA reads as TGCAGCGTTGAAGGCCGACTAGCGCCGAATGAGCAGTTCTTC.

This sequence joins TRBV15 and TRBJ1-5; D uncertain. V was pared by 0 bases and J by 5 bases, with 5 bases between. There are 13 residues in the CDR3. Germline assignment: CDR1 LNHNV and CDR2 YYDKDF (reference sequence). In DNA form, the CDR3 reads TGTGCCACCAGCAGAGAGGTCCATCAGCCCCAGCATTTT. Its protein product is CATSREVHQPQHF. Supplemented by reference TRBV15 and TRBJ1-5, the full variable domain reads DAMVIQNPRYQVTQFGKPVTLSCSQTLNHNVMYWYQQKSSQAPKLLFHYYDKDFNNEADTPDNFQSRRPNTSFCFLDIRSPGLGDTAMYLCATSREVHQPQHFGDGTRLSIL.

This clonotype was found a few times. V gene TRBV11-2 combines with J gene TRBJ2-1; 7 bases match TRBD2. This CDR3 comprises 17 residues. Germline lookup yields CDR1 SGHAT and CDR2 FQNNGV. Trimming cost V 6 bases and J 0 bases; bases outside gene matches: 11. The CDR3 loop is CASRSRWSSGSYNEQFF. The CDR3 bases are TGTGCCAGCAGATCCCGCTGGTCTAGCGGCTCCTACAATGAGCAGTTCTTC. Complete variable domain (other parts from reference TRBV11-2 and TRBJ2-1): EAGVAQSPRYKIIEKRQSVAFWCNPISGHATLYWYQQILGQGPKLLIQFQNNGVVDDSQLPKDRFSAERLKGVDSTLKIQPAKLEDSAVYLCASRSRWSSGSYNEQFFGPGTRLTVL.

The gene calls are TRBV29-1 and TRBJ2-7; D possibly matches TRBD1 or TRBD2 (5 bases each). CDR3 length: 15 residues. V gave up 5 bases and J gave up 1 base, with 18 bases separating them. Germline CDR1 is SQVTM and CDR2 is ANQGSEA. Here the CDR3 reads CSVSGTPEGSYEQYF. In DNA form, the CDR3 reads TGCAGCGTTAGTGGGACCCCGGAAGGGTCCTACGAGCAGTACTTC.

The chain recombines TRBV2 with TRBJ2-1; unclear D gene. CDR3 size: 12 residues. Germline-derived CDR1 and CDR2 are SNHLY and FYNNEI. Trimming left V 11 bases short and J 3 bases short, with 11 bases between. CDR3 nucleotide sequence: TGTGCCTTGGGAAGGGTCTACAATGAGCAGTTCTTC. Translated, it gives CALGRVYNEQFF.

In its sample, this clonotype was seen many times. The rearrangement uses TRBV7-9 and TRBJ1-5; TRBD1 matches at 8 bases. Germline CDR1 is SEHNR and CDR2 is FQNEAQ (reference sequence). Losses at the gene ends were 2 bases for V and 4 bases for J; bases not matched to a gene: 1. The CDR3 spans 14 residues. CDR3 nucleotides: TGTGCCAGCAGCTTAACAGGGGGAAATCAGCCCCAGCATTTT. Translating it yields CASSLTGGNQPQHF.

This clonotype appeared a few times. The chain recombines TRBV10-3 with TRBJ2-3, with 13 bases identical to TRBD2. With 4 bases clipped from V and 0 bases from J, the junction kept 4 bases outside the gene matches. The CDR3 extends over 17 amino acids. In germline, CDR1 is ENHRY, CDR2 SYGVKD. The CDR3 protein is CAISAGLAGESTDTQYF. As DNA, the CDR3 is TGTGCCATCAGTGCCGGACTAGCGGGAGAGAGCACAGATACGCAGTATTTT.

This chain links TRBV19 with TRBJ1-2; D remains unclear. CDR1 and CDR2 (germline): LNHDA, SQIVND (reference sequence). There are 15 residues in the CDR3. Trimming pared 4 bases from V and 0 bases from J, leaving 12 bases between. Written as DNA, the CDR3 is TGTGCCAGTAGTACTCGTGGGGAGACTAACTATGGCTACACCTTC. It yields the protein CASSTRGETNYGYTF.

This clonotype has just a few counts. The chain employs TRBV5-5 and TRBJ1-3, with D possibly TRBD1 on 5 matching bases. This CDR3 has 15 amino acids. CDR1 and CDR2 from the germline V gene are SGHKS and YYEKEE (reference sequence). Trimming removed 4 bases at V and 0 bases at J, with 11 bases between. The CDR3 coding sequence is TGTGCCAGCAGCCCGCGGGGGAGCTCTGGAAACACCATATATTTT. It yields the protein CASSPRGSSGNTIYF.

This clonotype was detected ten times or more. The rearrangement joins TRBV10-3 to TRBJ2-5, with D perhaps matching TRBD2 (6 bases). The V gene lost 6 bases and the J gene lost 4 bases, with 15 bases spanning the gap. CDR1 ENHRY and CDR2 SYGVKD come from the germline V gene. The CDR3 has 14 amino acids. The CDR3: CAIRTTTEGETQYF. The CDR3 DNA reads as TGTGCCATCAGGACGACAACGGAGGGAGAGACCCAGTACTTC.

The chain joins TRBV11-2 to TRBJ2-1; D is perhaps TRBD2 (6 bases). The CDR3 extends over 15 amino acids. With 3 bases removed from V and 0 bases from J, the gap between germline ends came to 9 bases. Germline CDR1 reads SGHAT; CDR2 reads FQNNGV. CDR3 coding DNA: TGTGCCAGCAGCTTTCCCGGGAGCTCCTACAATGAGCAGTTCTTC. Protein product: CASSFPGSSYNEQFF.

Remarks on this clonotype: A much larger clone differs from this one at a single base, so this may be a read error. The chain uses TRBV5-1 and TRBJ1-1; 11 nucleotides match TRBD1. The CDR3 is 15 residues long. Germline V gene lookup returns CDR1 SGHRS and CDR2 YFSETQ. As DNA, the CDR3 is TGCGCCAGCAGCTCCGGACAGGGGGCGGGCACTAAAGCTTTCTTT. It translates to CASSSGQGAGTKAFF.

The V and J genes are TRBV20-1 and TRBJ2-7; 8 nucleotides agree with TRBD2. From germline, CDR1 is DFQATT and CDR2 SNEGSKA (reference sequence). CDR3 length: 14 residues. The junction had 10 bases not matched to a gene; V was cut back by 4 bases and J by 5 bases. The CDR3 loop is CSAKRAGAINEQYF. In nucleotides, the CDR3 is TGCAGTGCTAAGAGAGCGGGGGCGATCAACGAGCAGTACTTC.

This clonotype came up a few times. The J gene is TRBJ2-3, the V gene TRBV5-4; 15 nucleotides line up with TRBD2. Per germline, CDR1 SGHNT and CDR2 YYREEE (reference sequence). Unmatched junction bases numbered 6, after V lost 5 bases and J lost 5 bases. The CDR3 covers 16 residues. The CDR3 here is CASSSGLAGGEDTQYF. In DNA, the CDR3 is TGTGCCAGCAGTTCCGGACTAGCGGGGGGGGAAGATACGCAGTATTTT.

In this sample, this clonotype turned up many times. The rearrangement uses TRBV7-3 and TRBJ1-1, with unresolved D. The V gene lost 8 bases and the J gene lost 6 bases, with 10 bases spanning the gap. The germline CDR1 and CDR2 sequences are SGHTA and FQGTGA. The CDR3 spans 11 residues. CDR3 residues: CASERTAEAFF. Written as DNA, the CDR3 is TGTGCCAGCGAAAGAACCGCTGAAGCTTTCTTT. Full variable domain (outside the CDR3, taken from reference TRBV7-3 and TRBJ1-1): GAGVSQTPSNKVTEKGKYVELRCDPISGHTALYWYRQSLGQGPEFLIYFQGTGAADDSGLPNDRFFAVRPEGSVSTLKIQRTERGDSAVYLCASERTAEAFFGQGTRLTVV.

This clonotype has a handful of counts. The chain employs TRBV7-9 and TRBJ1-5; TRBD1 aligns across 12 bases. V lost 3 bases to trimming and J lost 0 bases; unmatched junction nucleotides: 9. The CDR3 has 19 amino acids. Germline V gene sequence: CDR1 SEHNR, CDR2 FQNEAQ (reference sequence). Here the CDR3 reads CASSFSYGTGGPSNQPQHF. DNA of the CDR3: TGTGCCAGCAGCTTTAGCTACGGGACAGGGGGCCCTAGCAATCAGCCCCAGCATTTT.

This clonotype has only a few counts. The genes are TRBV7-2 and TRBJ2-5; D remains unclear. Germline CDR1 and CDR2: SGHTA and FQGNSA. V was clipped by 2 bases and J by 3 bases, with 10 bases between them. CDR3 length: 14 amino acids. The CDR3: CASSLRIFEETQYF. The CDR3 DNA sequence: TGTGCCAGCAGCTTACGCATTTTTGAAGAGACCCAGTACTTC.

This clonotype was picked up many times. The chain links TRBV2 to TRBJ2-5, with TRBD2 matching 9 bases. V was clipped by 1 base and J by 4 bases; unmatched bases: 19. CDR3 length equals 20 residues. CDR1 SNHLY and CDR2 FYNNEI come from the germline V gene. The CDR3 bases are TGTGCCAGCAGTGAAGGTGGTAGCGGGAGATACCGGCCCCATCTAGAGACCCAGTACTTC. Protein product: CASSEGGSGRYRPHLETQYF.

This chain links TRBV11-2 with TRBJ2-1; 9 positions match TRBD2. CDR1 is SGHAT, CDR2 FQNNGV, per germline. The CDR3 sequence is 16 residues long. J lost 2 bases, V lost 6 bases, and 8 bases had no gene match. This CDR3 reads CASSLISGRAYNEQFF. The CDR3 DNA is TGTGCCAGCAGTTTAATTAGCGGGAGAGCCTACAATGAGCAGTTCTTC.

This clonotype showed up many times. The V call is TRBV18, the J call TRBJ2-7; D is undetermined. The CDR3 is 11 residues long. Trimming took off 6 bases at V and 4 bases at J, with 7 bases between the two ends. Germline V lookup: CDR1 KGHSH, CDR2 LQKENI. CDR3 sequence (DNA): TGTGCCAGCTCCTTCGATTACGAGCAGTACTTC. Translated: CASSFDYEQYF. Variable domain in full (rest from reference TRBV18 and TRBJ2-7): NAGVMQNPRHLVRRRGQEARLRCSPMKGHSHVYWYRQLPEEGLKFMVYLQKENIIDESGMPKERFSAEFPKEGPSILRIQQVVRGDSAAYFCASSFDYEQYFGPGTRLTVT.

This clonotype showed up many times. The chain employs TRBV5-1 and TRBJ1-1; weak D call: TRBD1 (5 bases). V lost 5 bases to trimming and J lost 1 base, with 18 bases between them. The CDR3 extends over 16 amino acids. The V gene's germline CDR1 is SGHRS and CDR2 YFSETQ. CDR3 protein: CASREPQGRGNTEAFF. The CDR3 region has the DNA TGCGCCAGCAGAGAGCCCCAAGGGAGGGGGAACACTGAAGCTTTCTTT.

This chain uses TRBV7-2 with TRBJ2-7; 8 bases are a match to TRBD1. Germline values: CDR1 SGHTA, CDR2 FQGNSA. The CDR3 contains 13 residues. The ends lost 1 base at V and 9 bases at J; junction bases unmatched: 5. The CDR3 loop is CASSLGAGGGQYF. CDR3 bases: TGTGCCAGCAGCTTAGGGGCAGGGGGCGGGCAGTACTTC.

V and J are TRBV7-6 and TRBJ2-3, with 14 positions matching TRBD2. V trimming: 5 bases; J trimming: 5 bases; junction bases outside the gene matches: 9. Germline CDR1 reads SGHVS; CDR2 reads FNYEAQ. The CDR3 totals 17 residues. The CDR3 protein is CASSPETSGRAGDTQYF. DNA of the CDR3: TGTGCCAGCAGCCCTGAGACTAGCGGGAGGGCGGGAGATACGCAGTATTTT.

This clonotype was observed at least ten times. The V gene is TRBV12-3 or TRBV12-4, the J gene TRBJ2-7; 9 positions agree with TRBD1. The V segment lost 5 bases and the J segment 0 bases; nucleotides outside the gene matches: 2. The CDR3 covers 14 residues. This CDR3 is CASSPGQGSYEQYF. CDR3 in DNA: TGTGCCAGCAGTCCGGGACAGGGCTCCTACGAGCAGTACTTC.

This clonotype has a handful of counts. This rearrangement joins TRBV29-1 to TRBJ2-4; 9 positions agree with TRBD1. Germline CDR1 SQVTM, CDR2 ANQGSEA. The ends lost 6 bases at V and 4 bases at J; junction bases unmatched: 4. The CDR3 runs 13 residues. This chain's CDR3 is CSVTGGAKNIQYF. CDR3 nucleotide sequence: TGCAGCGTCACAGGGGGCGCAAAAAACATTCAGTACTTC.

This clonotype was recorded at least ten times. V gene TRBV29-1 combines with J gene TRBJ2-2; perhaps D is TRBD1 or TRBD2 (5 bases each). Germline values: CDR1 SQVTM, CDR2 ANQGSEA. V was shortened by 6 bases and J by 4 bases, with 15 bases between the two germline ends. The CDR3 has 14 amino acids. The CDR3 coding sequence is TGCAGCGTAGACACGGGGCGAAGCACCGGGGAGCTGTTTTTT. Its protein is CSVDTGRSTGELFF.

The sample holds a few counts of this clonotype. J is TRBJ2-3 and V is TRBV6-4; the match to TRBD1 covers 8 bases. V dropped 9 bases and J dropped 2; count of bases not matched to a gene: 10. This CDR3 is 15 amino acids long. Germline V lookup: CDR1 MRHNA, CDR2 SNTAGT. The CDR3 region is CASSVRGLNTDTQYF. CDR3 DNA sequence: TGTGCCAGTTCGGTCAGGGGGCTGAACACAGATACGCAGTATTTT.

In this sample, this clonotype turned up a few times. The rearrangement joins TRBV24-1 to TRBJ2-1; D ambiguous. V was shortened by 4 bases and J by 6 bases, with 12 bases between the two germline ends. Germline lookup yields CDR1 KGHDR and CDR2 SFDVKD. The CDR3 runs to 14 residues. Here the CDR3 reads CATSELSEGNEQFF. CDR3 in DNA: TGTGCCACCAGTGAGTTATCTGAAGGCAATGAGCAGTTCTTC.

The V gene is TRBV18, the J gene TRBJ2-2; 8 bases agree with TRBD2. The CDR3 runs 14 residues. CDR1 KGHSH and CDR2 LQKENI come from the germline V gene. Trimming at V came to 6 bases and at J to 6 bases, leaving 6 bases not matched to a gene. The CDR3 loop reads CASSRTSHAGELFF. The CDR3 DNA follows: TGTGCCAGCTCGAGGACTAGCCACGCCGGGGAGCTGTTTTTT. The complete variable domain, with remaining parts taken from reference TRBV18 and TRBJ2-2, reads NAGVMQNPRHLVRRRGQEARLRCSPMKGHSHVYWYRQLPEEGLKFMVYLQKENIIDESGMPKERFSAEFPKEGPSILRIQQVVRGDSAAYFCASSRTSHAGELFFGEGSRLTVL.

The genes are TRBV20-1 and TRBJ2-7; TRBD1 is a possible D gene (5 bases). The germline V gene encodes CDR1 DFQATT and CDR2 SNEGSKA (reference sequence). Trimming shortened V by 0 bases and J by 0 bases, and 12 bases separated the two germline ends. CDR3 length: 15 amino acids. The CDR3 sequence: CSARDPRASSYEQYF. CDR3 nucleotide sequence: TGCAGTGCTAGAGATCCCAGGGCGAGCTCCTACGAGCAGTACTTC.